This T cell receptor beta chain was identified during a study of neoadjuvant anti-PD-1 for oral cavity cancer. Looking at the study overall: Patients without progression got a fourth dose around day 43.

Germline loops: CDR1 ENHRY, CDR2 SYGVKD. V lost 4 bases and J 0 bases, leaving 7 bases between the germline ends. The CDR3 spans 14 residues. Stage II-IVA oral cavity squamous cell carcinoma was new and untreated by systemic or radiation therapy. Patients had HPV-negative, locally advanced oral cavity squamous cell carcinoma. Data came from immunoSEQ multiplex PCR; TCRdb stores just in-frame clones and leaves some out. The data hold roughly 13,000 clones, with 60% to 80% observed a single time. The TCR originated in a person aged 35-79 years with oral cavity squamous cell carcinoma. The chain is built from TRBV10-3 and TRBJ1-3; D gene ambiguous. Sequences were derived from PBMCs, sampled before nivolumab (anti-PD-1) treatment. In nucleotides, the CDR3 is TGTGCCATCAGTGTGGCAGGCTCTGGAAACACCATATATTTT. This gives the protein CAISVAGSGNTIYF.